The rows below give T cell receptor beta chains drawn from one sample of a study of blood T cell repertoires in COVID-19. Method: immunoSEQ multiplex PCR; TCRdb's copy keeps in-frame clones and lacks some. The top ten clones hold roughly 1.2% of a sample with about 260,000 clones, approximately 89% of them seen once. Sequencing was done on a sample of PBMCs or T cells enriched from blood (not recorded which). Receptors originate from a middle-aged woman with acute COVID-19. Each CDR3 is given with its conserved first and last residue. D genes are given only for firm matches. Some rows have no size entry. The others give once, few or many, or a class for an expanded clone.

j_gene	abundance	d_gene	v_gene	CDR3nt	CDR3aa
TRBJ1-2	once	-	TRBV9	TGTGCCAGCAGCGTAGAGGGGGTCTATGGCTACACCTTC	CASSVEGVYGYTF
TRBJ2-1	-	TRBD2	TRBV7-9	TGTGCCAGCAACAATAGCGGGAGGCGGAATGAGCAGTTCTTC	CASNNSGRRNEQFF
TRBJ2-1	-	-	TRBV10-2	TGCGCCAGCAGTGAAGTGGGCCCGTCGGGGAGTGAGCAGTTCTTC	CASSEVGPSGSEQFF
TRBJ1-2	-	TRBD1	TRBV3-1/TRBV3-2	TGTGCCAGCAGTCCAGACAGGGCGACAGGGGAGTATGGCTACACCTTC	CASSPDRATGEYGYTF
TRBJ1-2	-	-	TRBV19	TGTGCCAGTAGTGTGGACAGAGTCTATGGCTACACCTTC	CASSVDRVYGYTF
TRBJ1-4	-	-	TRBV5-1	TGCGCCAGCAGCTTGTCCGGTGAAAAACTGTTTTTT	CASSLSGEKLFF
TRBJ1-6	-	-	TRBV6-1	TGTGCCAGCAGTGAACCACAGGGTCAGCGTTCACCCCTCCACTTT	CASSEPQGQRSPLHF
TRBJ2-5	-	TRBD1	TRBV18	TGTGCCAGCTCACCCCTACAGGGGGCTGAAGAGACCCAGTACTTC	CASSPLQGAEETQYF
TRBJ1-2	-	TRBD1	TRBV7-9	TGTGCCAGCAGACCAGGGGGGAAGAACTATGGCTACACCTTC	CASRPGGKNYGYTF
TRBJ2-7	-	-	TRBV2	TGTGCCAGCAGCTACTACTACGAGCAGTACTTC	CASSYYYEQYF
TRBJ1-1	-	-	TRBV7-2	TGTGCCAGCAGCTTTGGTCAGGGCCGCACTGAAGCTTTCTTT	CASSFGQGRTEAFF
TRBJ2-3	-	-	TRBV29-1	TGCAGCGTTGCTGGAGGGAGTGGGAGCACAGATACGCAGTATTTT	CSVAGGSGSTDTQYF
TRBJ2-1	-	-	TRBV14	TGTGCCAGCAGCTCCGACAGGCGTGGGTTGAATGAGCAGTTCTTC	CASSSDRRGLNEQFF
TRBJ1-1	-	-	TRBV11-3	TGTGCCAGCAGCTCTGCCGGGAACACTGAAGCTTTCTTT	CASSSAGNTEAFF
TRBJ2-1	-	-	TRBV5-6	TGTGCCAGCAGCTTTGGGGCAACAACCTACAATGAGCAGTTCTTC	CASSFGATTYNEQFF
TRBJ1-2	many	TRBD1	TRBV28	TGTGCCAGCCTCGACTTACAGGGGGTAAAAGGCTACACCTTC	CASLDLQGVKGYTF
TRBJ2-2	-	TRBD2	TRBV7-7	TGTGCTAGCAGCGACCTCCAGACTAGCACGCCGAACACCGGGGAGCTGTTTTTT	CASSDLQTSTPNTGELFF
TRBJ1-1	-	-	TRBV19	TGTGCCTCCAGGACAGAACCCTTGGGCACTGAAGCTTTCTTT	CASRTEPLGTEAFF
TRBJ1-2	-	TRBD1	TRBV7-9	TGTGCCAGCAGCCCCGACAGGGAGGGCTACACCTTC	CASSPDREGYTF
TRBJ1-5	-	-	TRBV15	TGTGCCACCAGCAGATACCCCGGGAAAGATCAGCCCCAGCATTTT	CATSRYPGKDQPQHF
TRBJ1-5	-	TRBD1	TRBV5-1	TGCGCCAGCAGCATGACAGGGGGTATCGGAAATCAGCCCCAGCATTTT	CASSMTGGIGNQPQHF
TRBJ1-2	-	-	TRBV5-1	TGCGCCAGCAGGCCGGGGGAGAACTATGGCTACACCTTC	CASRPGENYGYTF
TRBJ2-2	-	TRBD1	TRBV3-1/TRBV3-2	TGTGCCAGCAGCCCCCGGGACAGGGGGGCCGGGGAGCTGTTTTTT	CASSPRDRGAGELFF
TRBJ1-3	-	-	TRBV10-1	TGCGCCAGCAGTGCCCTACAGGGCGCGGGAAACACCATATATTTT	CASSALQGAGNTIYF
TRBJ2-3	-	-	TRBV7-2	TGTGCCAGCAGCTTCCGACTATCCACAGATACGCAGTATTTT	CASSFRLSTDTQYF
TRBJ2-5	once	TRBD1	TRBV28	TGTGCCAGCAGTGGGGCAGGGGGCGCAGAGACCCAGTACTTC	CASSGAGGAETQYF
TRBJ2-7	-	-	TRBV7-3	TGTGCCAGCAGCTTAAGCCGGGACACGAACTTTGAGCAGTACTTC	CASSLSRDTNFEQYF